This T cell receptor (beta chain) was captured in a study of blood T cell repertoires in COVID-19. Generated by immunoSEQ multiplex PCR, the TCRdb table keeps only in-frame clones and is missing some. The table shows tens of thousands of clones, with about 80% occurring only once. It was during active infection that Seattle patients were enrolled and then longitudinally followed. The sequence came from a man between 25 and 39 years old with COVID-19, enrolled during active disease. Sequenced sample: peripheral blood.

The CDR3 sequence: CASSLTSGIAGELFF. The CDR3 bases are TGTGCCAGCAGCTTAACTAGCGGGATCGCCGGGGAGCTGTTTTTT. This sequence joins TRBV7-9 and TRBJ2-2; the match to TRBD2 covers 10 bases. The germline V gene has CDR1 SEHNR and CDR2 FQNEAQ (reference sequence). V lost 2 bases and J lost 6; bases outside the gene matches: 3. CDR3 size: 15 residues.